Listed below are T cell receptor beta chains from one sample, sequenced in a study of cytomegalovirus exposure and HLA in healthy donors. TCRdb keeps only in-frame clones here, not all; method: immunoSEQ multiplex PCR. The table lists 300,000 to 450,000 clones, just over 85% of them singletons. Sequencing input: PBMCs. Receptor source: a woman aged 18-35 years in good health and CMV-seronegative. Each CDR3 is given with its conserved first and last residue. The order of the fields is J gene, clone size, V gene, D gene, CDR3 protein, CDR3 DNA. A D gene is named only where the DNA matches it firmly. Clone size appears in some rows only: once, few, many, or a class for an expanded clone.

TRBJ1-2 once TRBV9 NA CASSVGTGRSGYTF TGTGCCAGCAGCGTAGGAACAGGGAGATCTGGCTACACCTTC
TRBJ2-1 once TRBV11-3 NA CASSSMDNEQFF TGTGCCAGCAGCTCTATGGACAATGAGCAGTTCTTC
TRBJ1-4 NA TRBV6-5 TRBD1 CASRRQGAKEKLFF TGTGCCAGCAGGAGACAGGGAGCGAAGGAAAAACTGTTTTTT
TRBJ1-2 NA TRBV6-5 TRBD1 CASSYRTGDGYTF TGTGCCAGCAGTTACCGGACAGGGGATGGCTACACCTTC
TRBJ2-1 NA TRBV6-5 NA CASSYEGSYNEQFF TGTGCCAGCAGTTACGAGGGTTCCTACAATGAGCAGTTCTTC
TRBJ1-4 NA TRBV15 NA CATSLEDRREKLFF TGTGCCACCTCCTTAGAGGACAGACGGGAAAAACTGTTTTTT
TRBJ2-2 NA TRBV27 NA CASIEAPGAGELFF TGTGCCAGCATTGAGGCCCCGGGAGCCGGGGAGCTGTTTTTT
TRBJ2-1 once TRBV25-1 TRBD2 CASSEYLAGGPGEQFF TGTGCCAGCAGCGAATATCTAGCGGGGGGGCCGGGTGAGCAGTTCTTC
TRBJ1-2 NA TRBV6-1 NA CASTEVVPAGGYTF TGTGCCAGCACCGAGGTGGTCCCTGCGGGGGGCTACACCTTC
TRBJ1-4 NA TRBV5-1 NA CASSLAGRVATNEKLFF TGCGCCAGCAGCTTGGCCGGCAGGGTTGCAACTAATGAAAAACTGTTTTTT
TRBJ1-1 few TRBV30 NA CAWSRANTEAFF TGTGCCTGGAGCAGGGCGAACACTGAAGCTTTCTTT
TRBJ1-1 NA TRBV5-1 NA CASSLDGSTEAFF TGCGCCAGCAGCTTGGACGGGTCCACTGAAGCTTTCTTT
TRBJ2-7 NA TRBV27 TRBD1 CASSFYRGYEQYF TGTGCCAGCAGTTTCTACAGGGGCTACGAGCAGTACTTC
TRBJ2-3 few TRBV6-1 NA CASSERGGRDTQYF TGTGCCAGCAGTGAAAGGGGGGGGAGAGATACGCAGTATTTT
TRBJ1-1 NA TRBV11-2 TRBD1 CASSVTGVRTEAFF TGTGCCAGCAGCGTGACAGGGGTTCGCACTGAAGCTTTCTTT
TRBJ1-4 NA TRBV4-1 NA CASSPSQRTAGEKLFF TGCGCCAGCAGCCCCTCTCAGCGGACTGCAGGTGAAAAACTGTTTTTT
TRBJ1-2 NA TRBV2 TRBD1 CASSDDRERNYGYTF TGTGCCAGCAGCGACGACAGGGAACGGAACTATGGCTACACCTTC
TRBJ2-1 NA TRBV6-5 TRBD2 CASSGLGEGDEQFF TGTGCCAGCAGTGGACTAGGTGAAGGTGATGAGCAGTTCTTC
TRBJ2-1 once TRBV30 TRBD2 CAWTQVAGEIHEQFF TGTGCCTGGACCCAAGTAGCGGGAGAAATCCATGAGCAGTTCTTC
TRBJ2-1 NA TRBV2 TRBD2 CASTPREGNNEQFF TGTGCCAGCACCCCTAGGGAGGGCAACAATGAGCAGTTCTTC
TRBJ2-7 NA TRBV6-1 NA CASSDKRGGGEQYF TGTGCCAGCAGTGATAAAAGGGGAGGGGGGGAGCAGTACTTC
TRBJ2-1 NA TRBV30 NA CACAAPGLTTGPNEQFF TGTGCCTGCGCAGCCCCGGGACTCACGACGGGCCCCAATGAGCAGTTCTTC